The 20 T cell receptor beta chains reported below all come from one sample, sequenced in a study of Tregs in tolerant kidney transplant recipients. Assay: immunoSEQ multiplex PCR; the TCRdb copy retains only in-frame clones and omits some. The sample has some 70,000 clones; 84% are singletons. The sample taken for sequencing was CD4+ T cells from blood. The receptors originated from a human donor in good health.

This chain connects TRBV11-2 to TRBJ2-3; 8 bases map to TRBD2. J was trimmed by 0 bases and V by 5 bases; bases with no gene match: 10. Germline-derived CDR1 and CDR2 are SGHAT and FQNNGV. The CDR3 length is 17 residues. The CDR3 coding sequence is TGTGCCAGCAGCAAACTTCGCACTAGCGGTAGCACAGATACGCAGTATTTT. This gives the protein CASSKLRTSGSTDTQYF.

This chain uses TRBV20-1 with TRBJ1-2; D gene unclear. The CDR3 runs 11 residues. Looked up from germline, CDR1 is DFQATT and CDR2 is SNEGSKA (reference sequence). Trimming cost V 3 bases and J 5 bases, with 7 bases left between them. This CDR3 reads CSASSFYGYTF. In nucleotides, the CDR3 is TGCAGTGCTAGTTCCTTTTATGGCTACACCTTC.

In nucleotides, the CDR3 is TGTGCCAGCAGCTTGGAGAAGGGAAGAGGGCCTGAAGCTTTCTTT. Protein product: CASSLEKGRGPEAFF. The V and J genes are TRBV5-4 and TRBJ1-1, with unresolved D. The CDR3 totals 15 residues. The germline V gene has CDR1 SGHNT and CDR2 YYREEE (reference sequence). V was clipped by 0 bases and J by 6 bases, with 15 bases between them.

The chain employs TRBV11-1 and TRBJ2-5, with TRBD2 matching over 15 bases. CDR3 length: 14 amino acids. With V trimmed by 5 bases and J by 7 bases, 2 bases remained unmatched. CDR1 is SGHAT, CDR2 FQDESV, per germline (reference sequence). As DNA, the CDR3 is TGTGCCAGCAGCCTGGGACTAGCGGGGGGGACCCAGTACTTC. Translation gives CASSLGLAGGTQYF.

The chain employs TRBV4-2 and TRBJ2-2, with D possibly TRBD2 on 6 matching bases. This CDR3 spans 14 amino acids. Germline V gene sequence: CDR1 LGHNA, CDR2 YNFKEQ. Trimming cost V 4 bases and J 14 bases, with 20 bases left between them. The CDR3 region has the DNA TGTGCCAGCAGCCGCTCGGGAGCGGAGGGGAGTCTGTTTTTT. It is translated as CASSRSGAEGSLFF.

The rearrangement uses TRBV11-3 and TRBJ2-2; D uncertain. The CDR3 has 12 residues. V shed 1 base and J shed 6 bases, with 3 bases lying between them. The germline gives CDR1 SGHNT, CDR2 YENEEA. CDR3 region: CASSLVPGELFF. In DNA, the CDR3 is TGTGCCAGCAGCTTAGTGCCCGGGGAGCTGTTTTTT.

The chain joins TRBV7-2 to TRBJ1-4; no definite D call. The CDR3 runs to 13 residues. With 3 bases removed from V and 8 bases from J, the gap between germline ends came to 10 bases. Germline CDR1 SGHTA, CDR2 FQGNSA. CDR3 amino acids: CASSLKVREKLFF. The CDR3 DNA reads TGTGCCAGCAGCTTGAAAGTGCGGGAAAAACTGTTTTTT.

This chain connects TRBV20-1 to TRBJ1-2; D remains ambiguous. In germline, CDR1 is DFQATT, CDR2 SNEGSKA (reference sequence). The CDR3 is 11 residues long. Trimming took off 6 bases at V and 6 bases at J, with 11 bases between the two ends. CDR3 DNA: TGCAGTGCAAGGGTAAGGGATGGCTACACCTTC. As protein: CSARVRDGYTF.

V gene TRBV5-5 combines with J gene TRBJ2-5, with D perhaps TRBD1 or TRBD2 (6 bases each). V lost 1 base and J lost 0, with 16 bases in between. CDR3 length equals 17 residues. CDR1 is SGHKS, CDR2 YYEKEE, per germline (reference sequence). The CDR3 spells CASSLLYRGRYQETQYF. The CDR3 bases are TGTGCCAGCAGCTTGTTGTACCGGGGGCGGTACCAAGAGACCCAGTACTTC.

This clone was recorded once. The chain employs TRBV5-1 and TRBJ2-1; no reliable D call. The germline V gene encodes CDR1 SGHRS and CDR2 YFSETQ. V lost 2 bases and J 7 bases, leaving 16 bases between the germline ends. The CDR3 length is 15 residues. CDR3 nucleotides: TGCGCCAGCAGCTTCGGGCCCAGAGCCAGGAATGAGCAGTTCTTC. Translation gives CASSFGPRARNEQFF. Variable domain in full (rest from reference TRBV5-1 and TRBJ2-1): KAGVTQTPRYLIKTRGQQVTLSCSPISGHRSVSWYQQTPGQGLQFLFEYFSETQRNKGNFPGRFSGRQFSNSRSEMNVSTLELGDSALYLCASSFGPRARNEQFFGPGTRLTVL.

This clone showed up just a few times. The chain carries TRBV19 and TRBJ1-1; possible D gene TRBD1, 6 bases. The ends were cut back, 5 bases at V and 1 base at J, with 14 bases in the middle. CDR1 LNHDA and CDR2 SQIVND come from the germline V gene (reference sequence). CDR3 length: 15 residues. For the CDR3, the DNA is TGTGCCAGTAGTCCCTCCCCACAGGGGAACACTGAAGCTTTCTTT. As protein: CASSPSPQGNTEAFF.

The V gene is TRBV30, the J gene TRBJ2-7; D call uncertain. The V and J ends lost 3 bases and 5 bases respectively, with 14 bases between them. This CDR3 has 13 amino acids. CDR1 GTSNPN and CDR2 SVGIG come from the germline V gene (reference sequence). The CDR3: CAWRVPSLHEQYF. The CDR3 DNA reads TGTGCCTGGAGAGTACCTTCCCTCCACGAGCAGTACTTC.

The chain couples TRBV19 to TRBJ2-2; TRBD2 is a possible D gene (6 bases). The CDR3 runs to 18 residues. The germline CDR1 and CDR2 sequences are LNHDA and SQIVND (reference sequence). The germline V and J ends were trimmed by 5 bases and 0 bases, with 19 bases remaining between them. The CDR3 sequence is CASSGRTGGAANTGELFF. The CDR3 nucleotides are TGTGCCAGTAGTGGGCGGACCGGAGGGGCTGCGAACACCGGGGAGCTGTTTTTT.

V usage is TRBV4-3 and J usage is TRBJ1-2; 7 bases fit TRBD1. The germline V gene encodes CDR1 LGHNA and CDR2 YSLEER. V trimming: 0 bases; J trimming: 4 bases; junction bases outside the gene matches: 5. This CDR3 comprises 15 residues. The CDR3 sequence is CASSQDHGTAYGYTF. The CDR3 nucleotides are TGCGCCAGCAGCCAAGATCACGGGACAGCCTATGGCTACACCTTC.

V is TRBV5-4 and J is TRBJ2-3; 9 positions agree with TRBD2. The CDR3 runs 16 residues. V lost 6 bases to trimming and J lost 3 bases; unmatched junction nucleotides: 11. CDR1 and CDR2 (germline): SGHNT, YYREEE (reference sequence). CDR3 nucleotide sequence: TGTGCCAGCAACCCACGACAGGGACTAGCAACAGATACGCAGTATTTT. Its translation is CASNPRQGLATDTQYF. Complete variable domain (other parts from reference TRBV5-4 and TRBJ2-3): ETGVTQSPTHLIKTRGQQVTLRCSSQSGHNTVSWYQQALGQGPQFIFQYYREEENGRGNFPPRFSGLQFPNYSSELNVNALELDDSALYLCASNPRQGLATDTQYFGPGTRLTVL.

The chain links TRBV7-3 to TRBJ2-7; D possibly matches TRBD1 or TRBD2 (5 bases each). Trimming stripped 8 bases from V and 5 bases from J, with 10 bases between. Germline lookup yields CDR1 SGHTA and CDR2 FQGTGA. The CDR3 has 11 residues. CDR3 DNA sequence: TGTGCCAGCCTGGGACGGAACGAGCAGTACTTC. Translated: CASLGRNEQYF.

The chain employs TRBV19 and TRBJ1-5, with 7 bases identical to TRBD1. J gave up 4 bases and V 7 bases, and 7 bases lay outside the gene matches. The length of the CDR3 is 14 residues. Germline values: CDR1 LNHDA, CDR2 SQIVND (reference sequence). CDR3 sequence: CASIDRVGNQPQHF. Here the CDR3 DNA reads TGTGCCAGTATCGACAGGGTAGGAAATCAGCCCCAGCATTTT.

The chain combines TRBV30 with TRBJ2-1; D remains unclear. V lost 0 bases and J 4 bases, leaving 4 bases between the germline ends. This CDR3 has 12 amino acids. Germline V gives CDR1 GTSNPN, CDR2 SVGIG (reference sequence). CDR3 nucleotide sequence: TGTGCCTGGAGTGTACTTTACAATGAGCAGTTCTTC. It specifies CAWSVLYNEQFF.

The count of this clone is one. The CDR3 DNA reads TGTGCCAGCTCACCGACCGGGGTATTCACTGAAGCTTTCTTT. It specifies CASSPTGVFTEAFF. The chain has TRBV18 and TRBJ1-1; D is ambiguous. The CDR3 is 14 residues long. V was cut by 3 bases and J by 4 bases, with 12 bases left in between. CDR1 and CDR2 from the germline V gene are KGHSH and LQKENI.

V usage is TRBV5-1 and J usage is TRBJ1-1; D unclear. V lost 4 bases to trimming and J lost 0 bases, with 13 bases between them. This CDR3 is 15 amino acids long. Per the germline V gene, CDR1 is SGHRS and CDR2 is YFSETQ. For the CDR3, the DNA is TGCGCCAGCAGCCCCGGGTCTCCGATGAACACTGAAGCTTTCTTT. Its protein is CASSPGSPMNTEAFF. Complete variable domain (other parts from reference TRBV5-1 and TRBJ1-1): KAGVTQTPRYLIKTRGQQVTLSCSPISGHRSVSWYQQTPGQGLQFLFEYFSETQRNKGNFPGRFSGRQFSNSRSEMNVSTLELGDSALYLCASSPGSPMNTEAFFGQGTRLTVV.